A selection of T cell receptor beta chains follows, all from one sample in a study of T-cell memory formation after mild COVID-19. TCRdb fed the 5' RACE reads into MiXCR, producing one record per CDR3 protein. The top ten clones hold 7.5% to 9.5% of a sample with about 600,000 distinct CDR3 sequences, about 20% of them seen once. The sample taken for sequencing was PBMCs or a T cell subset sorted from them (not recorded which). The receptors originated from an adult woman who had mild COVID-19 (a few samples of this study predate the infection). Cell type and time point are not known. CDR3s include the opening cysteine and the closing phenylalanine or tryptophan. D genes are given only for firm matches. Clone size appears in some rows only: once, few, many, or a class for an expanded clone.

len,d_gene,v_gene,j_gene,abundance,CDR3nt,CDR3aa
17,TRBD2,TRBV5-8,TRBJ2-3,-,TGTGCCAGCAGCTTGCGAGGTGGGACTAGCTTAGCAGATACGCAGTATTTT,CASSLRGGTSLADTQYF
14,-,TRBV7-9,TRBJ2-2,-,TGTGCCAGCAGCTTAGACGCATCCACCGGGGAGCTGTTTTTT,CASSLDASTGELFF
12,-,TRBV29-1,TRBJ2-1,-,TGCAGCGTTCTCAGGGCTAGCGATGAGCAGTTCTTC,CSVLRASDEQFF
15,-,TRBV5-1,TRBJ1-5,few,TGCGCCAGCAGCTTGGACGGGGGACCGCATCAGCCCCAGCATTTT,CASSLDGGPHQPQHF
12,-,TRBV30,TRBJ1-1,few,TGTGCCTGGAGTGAAGGGATTACTGAAGCTTTCTTT,CAWSEGITEAFF
16,-,TRBV5-1,TRBJ2-7,few,TGCGCCAGCAGCTCCGACCTAATAGCGACCTCCTACGAGCAGTACTTC,CASSSDLIATSYEQYF
15,-,TRBV9,TRBJ2-7,-,TGTGCCAGCAGCGCCGGGTCGGACAGAGCGGGCGAGCAGTACTTC,CASSAGSDRAGEQYF
17,-,TRBV3-1,TRBJ1-2,-,TGTGCCAGCAGCCAAGATCGGTCCCGGGGGGCGCGTTATGGCTACACCTTC,CASSQDRSRGARYGYTF
16,TRBD2,TRBV12-3/TRBV12-4,TRBJ2-1,-,TGTGCCAGCAGCTACCGGACTAGCGGCGGGTACAATGAGCAGTTCTTC,CASSYRTSGGYNEQFF
15,TRBD2,TRBV24-1,TRBJ2-1,few,TGTGCCACCGCTAGCGGGCCGAGCTCCTACAATGAGCAGTTCTTC,CATASGPSSYNEQFF
15,TRBD2,TRBV7-8,TRBJ2-7,few,TGTGCCAGCAGCGCTCCGGGACTAGCGGGAGTCGAGCAGTACTTC,CASSAPGLAGVEQYF
15,-,TRBV7-9,TRBJ2-5,-,TGTGCCAGCAGCTTCCTCAGAGAGTACCAAGAGACCCAGTACTTC,CASSFLREYQETQYF
16,-,TRBV5-5,TRBJ1-2,few,TGTGCCAGCAGCTTGGCCTGGGCAGGACCACTATATGGCTACACCTTC,CASSLAWAGPLYGYTF
15,-,TRBV10-3,TRBJ1-5,few,TGTGCCATCAGTGAGTCAGGGGTGTTCAATCAGCCCCAGCATTTT,CAISESGVFNQPQHF
15,-,TRBV6-2/TRBV6-3,TRBJ1-1,-,TGTGCCAGCAGTTCTCCGGCAGGAGGGAGCACTGAAGCTTTCTTT,CASSSPAGGSTEAFF
19,-,TRBV7-9,TRBJ2-2,once,TGTGCCAGCCCATCAGATAGCGAGGGAGCCCGTCTGAACACCGGGGAGCTGTTTTTT,CASPSDSEGARLNTGELFF
16,-,TRBV7-2,TRBJ2-3,few,TGTGCCAGCAGCTTAGGAGATTCGTGGAGCACAGATACGCAGTATTTT,CASSLGDSWSTDTQYF
16,TRBD2,TRBV15,TRBJ2-1,-,TGTGCCACCAGCAGCCGACTAGCGGGAGCCTACAATGAGCAGTTCTTC,CATSSRLAGAYNEQFF
14,-,TRBV10-3,TRBJ1-2,-,TGTGCCATCAAGGAAGACCAGAAGCCTGGTGGCTACACCTTC,CAIKEDQKPGGYTF
17,TRBD1,TRBV6-2/TRBV6-3,TRBJ1-5,few,TGTGCCAGCAGTTACTCTCCCGCCAGGGGGCTTTTTCAGCCCCAGCATTTT,CASSYSPARGLFQPQHF
15,-,TRBV5-6,TRBJ2-3,few,TGTGCCAGCAGCTTGCTTGATCCCAGGGTTGATACGCAGTATTTT,CASSLLDPRVDTQYF
16,TRBD2,TRBV24-1,TRBJ2-3,few,TGTGCCACCAGTGAGCCAACTAGCGGGAGTACAGATACGCAGTATTTT,CATSEPTSGSTDTQYF
15,-,TRBV12-3/TRBV12-4,TRBJ1-1,few,TGTGCCAGCAGCCCCACAGAGGGACTAGGGACTGAAGCTTTCTTT,CASSPTEGLGTEAFF
15,TRBD2,TRBV5-1,TRBJ2-1,-,TGCGCCAGCAGCTTGGATCTAGCGGGAGGTGATGAGCAGTTCTTC,CASSLDLAGGDEQFF
12,-,TRBV5-1,TRBJ1-2,few,TGCGCCAGCAGCTTGAAAGGGGATGGCTACACCTTC,CASSLKGDGYTF
13,-,TRBV25-1,TRBJ2-7,few,TGTGCCAGCAGTGAATGGGACTCCTACGAGCAGTACTTC,CASSEWDSYEQYF
14,TRBD1,TRBV10-3,TRBJ2-7,many,TGTGCCATCAGTGGGGGGACAGGGGCCTACGAGCAGTACTTC,CAISGGTGAYEQYF
13,TRBD2,TRBV19,TRBJ2-7,-,TGTGCCAGTAGTGGCCTGACTAGCAGAGTGCAGTACTTC,CASSGLTSRVQYF
16,-,TRBV9,TRBJ2-1,few,TGTGCCAGCAGCGTCAGAGGGGGGGCAGGATACAATGAGCAGTTCTTC,CASSVRGGAGYNEQFF
13,-,TRBV4-3,TRBJ2-3,many,TGCGCCAGCAGCCAAGATTTAGGGGATACGCAGTATTTT,CASSQDLGDTQYF
15,TRBD1,TRBV5-5,TRBJ2-1,-,TGTGCCAGCAGCCCGTGGGACAGGGTTTACAATGAGCAGTTCTTC,CASSPWDRVYNEQFF
12,-,TRBV2,TRBJ2-1,few,TGTGCCAGCAGTGAAGCTAGGGATGAGCAGTTCTTC,CASSEARDEQFF
18,TRBD2,TRBV24-1,TRBJ2-5,few,TGTGCCACCAGTGACTCCGGGACTAGCGCTTTCTTCCAAGAGACCCAGTACTTC,CATSDSGTSAFFQETQYF
13,TRBD2,TRBV20-1,TRBJ2-7,few,TGCAGTGCTAGTGATAGCGGGAAGTACGAGCAGTACTTC,CSASDSGKYEQYF
16,TRBD1,TRBV4-3,TRBJ1-4,-,TGCGCCAGCAGCCAAGGGTTCGGGACAGGGAATGAAAAACTGTTTTTT,CASSQGFGTGNEKLFF
14,TRBD1,TRBV7-3,TRBJ2-1,few,TGTGCCAGCAGTCAGGACAGGCCTTACAATGAGCAGTTCTTC,CASSQDRPYNEQFF
13,-,TRBV4-1,TRBJ1-1,-,TGCGCCAGCAGCCGGGGGACGTATCCTGAAGCTTTCTTT,CASSRGTYPEAFF
16,TRBD2,TRBV7-3,TRBJ2-1,few,TGTGCCAGCAGCCTCACCGGCCTAGCGGGGGGGAATGAGCAGTTCTTC,CASSLTGLAGGNEQFF
16,TRBD1,TRBV12-3/TRBV12-4,TRBJ1-6,-,TGTGCCAGCAGTTTGGGGACAGGGGGGCATAATTCACCCCTCCACTTT,CASSLGTGGHNSPLHF
18,TRBD1,TRBV4-1,TRBJ2-7,-,TGCGCCAGCAGCCGCACACCGTACGGGACAGGGGTTGGTTACGAGCAGTACTTC,CASSRTPYGTGVGYEQYF
15,TRBD2,TRBV9,TRBJ2-1,-,TGTGCCAGCAGCGTAGTAGCGGGAGAGGGAAATGAGCAGTTCTTC,CASSVVAGEGNEQFF
13,-,TRBV24-1,TRBJ2-1,few,TGTGCCACCAGTGAATGGCAACGCAATGAGCAGTTCTTC,CATSEWQRNEQFF
14,TRBD1,TRBV19,TRBJ2-2,many,TGTGCCACTCGTGGGACAGGGGTCGCCGGGGAGCTGTTTTTT,CATRGTGVAGELFF
16,TRBD2,TRBV6-2/TRBV6-3,TRBJ2-7,few,TGTGCCAGCAGACACGGGACTAGCGGCCGGGGTGGCGAGCAGTACTTC,CASRHGTSGRGGEQYF
13,-,TRBV13,TRBJ2-7,-,TGTGCCAGCAGCGTTACAGGAAACTACGAGCAGTACTTC,CASSVTGNYEQYF
14,-,TRBV12-3/TRBV12-4,TRBJ2-7,-,TGTGCCAGCAGCGGACTTTTAAGCTCCTACGAGCAGTACTTC,CASSGLLSSYEQYF
15,-,TRBV20-1,TRBJ2-1,-,TGCAGTGCCCCCCCCCGAAGCGGGTGCTACAATGAGCAGTTCTTC,CSAPPRSGCYNEQFF
15,-,TRBV6-6,TRBJ2-3,-,TGTGCCAGCAGTTACTACCAGGGTCCCACAGATACGCAGTATTTT,CASSYYQGPTDTQYF
13,-,TRBV12-3/TRBV12-4,TRBJ1-1,-,TGTGCCAGCAGACGGGCCACGGGGACTGAAGCTTTCTTT,CASRRATGTEAFF